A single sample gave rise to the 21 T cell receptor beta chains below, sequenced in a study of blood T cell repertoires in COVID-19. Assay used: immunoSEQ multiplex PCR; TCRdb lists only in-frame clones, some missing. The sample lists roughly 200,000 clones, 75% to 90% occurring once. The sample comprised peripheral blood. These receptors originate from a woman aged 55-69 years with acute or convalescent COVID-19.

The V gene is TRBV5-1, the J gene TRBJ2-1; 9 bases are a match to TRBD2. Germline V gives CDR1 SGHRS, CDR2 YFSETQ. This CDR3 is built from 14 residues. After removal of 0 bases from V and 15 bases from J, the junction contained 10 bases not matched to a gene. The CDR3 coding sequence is TGCGCCAGCAGCTTGGAATCTAGCGGGGCGGACGGGTTCTTC. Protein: CASSLESSGADGFF.

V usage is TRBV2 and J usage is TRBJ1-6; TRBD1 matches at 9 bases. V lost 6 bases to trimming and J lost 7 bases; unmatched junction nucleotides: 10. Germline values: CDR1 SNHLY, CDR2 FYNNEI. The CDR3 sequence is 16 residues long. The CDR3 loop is CASRRDRGARNSPLHF. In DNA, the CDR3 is TGTGCCAGCAGACGAGACAGGGGGGCTCGCAATTCACCCCTCCACTTT.

CDR3 loop: CASSLGESGEQFF. The CDR3 nucleotides are TGTGCCAGCAGTTTAGGAGAGTCAGGTGAGCAGTTCTTC. The chain uses TRBV12-3 or TRBV12-4 and TRBJ2-1; D call uncertain. The CDR3 is 13 residues long. V was trimmed by 1 base and J by 9 bases, leaving 10 bases between them.

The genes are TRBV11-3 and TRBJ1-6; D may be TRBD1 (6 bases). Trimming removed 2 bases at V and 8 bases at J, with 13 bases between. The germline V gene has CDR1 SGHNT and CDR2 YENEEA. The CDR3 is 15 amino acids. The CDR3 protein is CASSLIPGVHSPLHF. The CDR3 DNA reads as TGTGCCAGCAGCTTAATTCCAGGGGTACATTCACCCCTCCACTTT.

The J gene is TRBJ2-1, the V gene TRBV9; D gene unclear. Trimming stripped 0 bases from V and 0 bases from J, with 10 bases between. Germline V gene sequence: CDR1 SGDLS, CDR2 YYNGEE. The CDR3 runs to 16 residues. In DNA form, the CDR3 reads TGTGCCAGCAGCGTAGATTTCTCTAGCTCCTACAATGAGCAGTTCTTC. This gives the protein CASSVDFSSSYNEQFF.

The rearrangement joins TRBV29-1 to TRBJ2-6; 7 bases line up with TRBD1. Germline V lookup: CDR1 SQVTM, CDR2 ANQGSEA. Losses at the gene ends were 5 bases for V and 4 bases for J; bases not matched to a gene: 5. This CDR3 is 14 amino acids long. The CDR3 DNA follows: TGCAGCGTTCGAACAGGGGCCGGGGCCAACGTCCTGACTTTC. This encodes CSVRTGAGANVLTF. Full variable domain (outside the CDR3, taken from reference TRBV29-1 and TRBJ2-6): SAVISQKPSRDICQRGTSLTIQCQVDSQVTMMFWYRQQPGQSLTLIATANQGSEATYESGFVIDKFPISRPNLTFSTLTVSNMSPEDSSIYLCSVRTGAGANVLTFGAGSRLTVL.

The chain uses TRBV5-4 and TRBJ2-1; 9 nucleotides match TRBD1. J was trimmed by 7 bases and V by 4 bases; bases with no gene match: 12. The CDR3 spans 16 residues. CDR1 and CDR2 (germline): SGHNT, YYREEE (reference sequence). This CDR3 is CASSATPGQGSNEQFF. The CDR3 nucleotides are TGTGCCAGCAGCGCCACACCGGGACAGGGTTCGAATGAGCAGTTCTTC.

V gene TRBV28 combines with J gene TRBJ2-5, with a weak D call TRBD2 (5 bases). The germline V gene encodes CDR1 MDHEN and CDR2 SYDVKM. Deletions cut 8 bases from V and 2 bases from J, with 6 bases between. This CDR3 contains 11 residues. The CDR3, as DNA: TGTGCCAGCGGGAGTCAAGAGACCCAGTACTTC. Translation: CASGSQETQYF.

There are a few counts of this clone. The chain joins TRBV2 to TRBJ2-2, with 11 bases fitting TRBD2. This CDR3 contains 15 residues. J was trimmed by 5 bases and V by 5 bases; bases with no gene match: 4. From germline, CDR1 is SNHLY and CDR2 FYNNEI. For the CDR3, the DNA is TGTGCCAGCAGTTCTGTAGCGGGAGGGACCGGGGAGCTGTTTTTT. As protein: CASSSVAGGTGELFF.

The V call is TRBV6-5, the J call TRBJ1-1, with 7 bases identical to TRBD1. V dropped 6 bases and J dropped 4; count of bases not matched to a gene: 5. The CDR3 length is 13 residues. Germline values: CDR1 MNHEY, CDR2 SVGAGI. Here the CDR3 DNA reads TGTGCCAGCAGAAGACAGGGAAGCACTGAAGCTTTCTTT. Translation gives CASRRQGSTEAFF.

The CDR3 DNA reads as TGTGCCAGTACTCTGGGGCTGGAAGCTTTCTTT. Protein sequence: CASTLGLEAFF. The V call is TRBV19, the J call TRBJ1-1, with D perhaps TRBD1 (5 bases). This CDR3 region has 11 residues. Trimming cost V 7 bases and J 8 bases, with 11 bases left between them. Germline V CDR1 and CDR2: LNHDA, SQIVND (reference sequence).

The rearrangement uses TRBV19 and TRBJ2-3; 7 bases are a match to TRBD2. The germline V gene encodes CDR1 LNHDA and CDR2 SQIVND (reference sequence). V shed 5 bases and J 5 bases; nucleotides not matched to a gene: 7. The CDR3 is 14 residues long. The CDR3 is CASSHGLVIDTQYF. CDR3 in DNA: TGTGCCAGTAGTCATGGACTAGTGATAGATACGCAGTATTTT.

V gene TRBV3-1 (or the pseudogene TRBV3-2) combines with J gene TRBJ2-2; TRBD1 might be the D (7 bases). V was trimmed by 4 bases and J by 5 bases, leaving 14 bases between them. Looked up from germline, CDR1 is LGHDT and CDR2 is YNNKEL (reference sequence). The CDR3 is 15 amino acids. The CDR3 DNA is TGTGCCAGCAGCCTGGTTTCAGGGGGGACCGGGGAGCTGTTTTTT. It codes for CASSLVSGGTGELFF.

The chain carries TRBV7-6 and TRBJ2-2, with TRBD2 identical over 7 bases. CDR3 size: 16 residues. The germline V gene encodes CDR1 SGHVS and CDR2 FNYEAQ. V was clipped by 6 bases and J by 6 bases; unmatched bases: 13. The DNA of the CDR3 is TGTGCCAGCAGGCCCTTAAGTGCGGGAGAGGCCGGGGAGCTGTTTTTT. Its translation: CASRPLSAGEAGELFF.

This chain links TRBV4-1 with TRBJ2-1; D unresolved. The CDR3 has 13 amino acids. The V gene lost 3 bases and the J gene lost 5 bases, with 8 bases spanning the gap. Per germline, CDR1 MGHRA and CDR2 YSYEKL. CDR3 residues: CASSQILNNEQFF. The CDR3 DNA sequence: TGCGCCAGCAGCCAGATTCTAAACAATGAGCAGTTCTTC.

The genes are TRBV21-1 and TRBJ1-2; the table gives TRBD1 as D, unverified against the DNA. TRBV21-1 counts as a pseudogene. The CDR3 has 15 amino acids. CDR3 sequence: CASSKGGTGYYGYTF. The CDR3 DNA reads TGTGCCAGCAGCAAAGGTGGGACAGGTTATTATGGCTACACCTTC.

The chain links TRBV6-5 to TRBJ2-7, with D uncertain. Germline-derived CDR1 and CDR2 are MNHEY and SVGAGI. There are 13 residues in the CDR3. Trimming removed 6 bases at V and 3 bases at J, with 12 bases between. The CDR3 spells CASRGSAFYEQYV. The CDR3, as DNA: TGTGCCAGCAGAGGTTCAGCGTTCTACGAGCAGTACGTC.

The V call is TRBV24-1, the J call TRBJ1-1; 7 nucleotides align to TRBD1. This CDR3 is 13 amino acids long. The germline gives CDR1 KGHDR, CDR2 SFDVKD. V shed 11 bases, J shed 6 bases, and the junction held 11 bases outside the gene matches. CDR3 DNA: TGTGCCAGTGCGACAGGGAATAGCGCTGAAGCTTTCTTT. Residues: CASATGNSAEAFF.

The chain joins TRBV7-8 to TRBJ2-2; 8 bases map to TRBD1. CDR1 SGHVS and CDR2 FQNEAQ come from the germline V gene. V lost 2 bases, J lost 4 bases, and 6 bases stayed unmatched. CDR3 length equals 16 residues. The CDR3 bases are TGTGCCAGCAGCTTACCAGACAGGGGAGGCACCGGGGAGCTGTTTTTT. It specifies CASSLPDRGGTGELFF.

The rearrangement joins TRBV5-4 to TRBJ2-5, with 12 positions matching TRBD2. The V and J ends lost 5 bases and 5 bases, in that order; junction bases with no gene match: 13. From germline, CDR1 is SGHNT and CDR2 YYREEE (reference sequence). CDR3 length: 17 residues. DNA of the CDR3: TGTGCCAGCAGTGTGACTAGCGGGAGTCGTAGGGGGGAGACCCAGTACTTC. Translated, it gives CASSVTSGSRRGETQYF.

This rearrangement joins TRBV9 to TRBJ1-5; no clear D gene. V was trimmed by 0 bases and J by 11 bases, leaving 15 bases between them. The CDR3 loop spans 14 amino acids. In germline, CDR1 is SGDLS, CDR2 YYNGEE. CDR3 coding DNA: TGTGCCAGCAGCGTAGGATTAATGCCGGAGGCCCAGCATTTT. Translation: CASSVGLMPEAQHF.